A selection of T cell receptor beta chains follows, all from one sample in a study of blood T cell repertoires in COVID-19. Profiled with immunoSEQ multiplex PCR; TCRdb holds only in-frame clones, not every one. The sample has some 350,000 clones, roughly 89% seen once. Sequencing was done on a sample of peripheral blood. The receptors were sampled from a man between 18 and 29 years old with active or convalescent COVID-19. Both conserved end residues are part of each CDR3. A D gene is named only where the DNA matches it firmly. A clone size is listed for some rows: how often the clone was seen (once, few, many), or a class if it is expanded.

size: -; J: TRBJ1-2; V: TRBV3-1/TRBV3-2; D: -; CDR3: CASNPWPGDYGYTF; DNA: TGTGCCAGCAACCCCTGGCCGGGGGACTATGGCTACACCTTC
size: -; J: TRBJ1-4; V: TRBV11-1; D: -; CDR3: CASSLGPDEEKLFF; DNA: TGTGCCAGCAGCTTAGGGCCAGATGAAGAAAAACTGTTTTTT
size: -; J: TRBJ1-6; V: TRBV5-6; D: -; CDR3: CASSLSTGPYSPLHF; DNA: TGTGCCAGCAGCTTGTCAACAGGACCTTATTCACCCCTCCACTTT
size: -; J: TRBJ2-1; V: TRBV11-3; D: TRBD1; CDR3: CASSPTGGIYNEQFF; DNA: TGTGCCAGCAGCCCGACAGGGGGGATCTACAATGAGCAGTTCTTC
size: -; J: TRBJ1-1; V: TRBV4-1; D: -; CDR3: CASSVILNTEAFF; DNA: TGCGCCAGCAGCGTTATATTGAACACTGAAGCTTTCTTT
size: once; J: TRBJ1-1; V: TRBV28; D: -; CDR3: CASSFLSEAFF; DNA: TGTGCCAGCAGTTTCCTTAGTGAAGCTTTCTTT
size: -; J: TRBJ1-5; V: TRBV19; D: TRBD1; CDR3: CATASRTGTRNQPQHF; DNA: TGTGCCACTGCGAGTAGGACAGGGACGCGCAATCAGCCCCAGCATTTT
size: once; J: TRBJ2-3; V: TRBV11-3; D: TRBD2; CDR3: CASSLDGGGVDTQYF; DNA: TGTGCCAGCAGCTTAGACGGGGGGGGTGTGGATACGCAGTATTTT
size: once; J: TRBJ2-1; V: TRBV11-3; D: -; CDR3: CASSRTQTSYNEQFF; DNA: TGTGCCAGCAGCCGCACCCAGACAAGCTACAATGAGCAGTTCTTC
size: -; J: TRBJ1-1; V: TRBV7-8; D: TRBD1; CDR3: CASSLVEGAFSTEAFF; DNA: TGTGCCAGCAGCTTAGTCGAGGGGGCCTTTAGCACTGAAGCTTTCTTT
size: -; J: TRBJ2-6; V: TRBV11-3; D: TRBD2; CDR3: CASSSRTSGTGANVLTF; DNA: TGTGCCAGCAGCTCACGGACTAGCGGGACTGGGGCCAACGTCCTGACTTTC
size: -; J: TRBJ2-7; V: TRBV5-6; D: -; CDR3: CASSLGPGVAYEQYF; DNA: TGTGCCAGCAGCTTGGGTCCGGGGGTCGCCTACGAGCAGTACTTC
size: -; J: TRBJ1-6; V: TRBV28; D: -; CDR3: CASSPRLPVDSPLHF; DNA: TGTGCCAGCAGTCCAAGACTCCCCGTGGATTCACCCCTCCACTTT
size: -; J: TRBJ2-1; V: TRBV5-6; D: TRBD2; CDR3: CASRDLAGGQYNEQFF; DNA: TGTGCCAGCAGGGACTTAGCGGGAGGCCAATACAATGAGCAGTTCTTC
size: -; J: TRBJ1-2; V: TRBV11-2; D: -; CDR3: CASSGGFGYTF; DNA: TGTGCCAGCAGCGGCGGTTTTGGCTACACCTTC
size: -; J: TRBJ1-5; V: TRBV27; D: -; CDR3: CASSLYGSNQPQHF; DNA: TGTGCCAGCAGTTTATACGGTAGCAATCAGCCCCAGCATTTT
size: -; J: TRBJ2-1; V: TRBV7-3; D: TRBD2; CDR3: CASSSPGLAGGAGNEQFF; DNA: TGTGCCAGCAGCTCTCCGGGACTAGCGGGAGGCGCTGGAAATGAGCAGTTCTTC
size: -; J: TRBJ2-1; V: TRBV29-1; D: -; CDR3: CSVVTGKNEQFF; DNA: TGCAGCGTTGTGACAGGAAAAAATGAGCAGTTCTTC
size: few; J: TRBJ1-5; V: TRBV28; D: TRBD1; CDR3: CASSFGGRGSYQPQHF; DNA: TGTGCCAGCAGTTTTGGAGGCAGGGGGAGTTATCAGCCCCAGCATTTT
size: once; J: TRBJ1-5; V: TRBV7-2; D: -; CDR3: CASSLVAGVGQPQHF; DNA: TGTGCCAGCAGCTTAGTCGCAGGGGTCGGCCAGCCCCAGCATTTT
size: -; J: TRBJ2-2; V: TRBV7-3; D: TRBD2; CDR3: CASSSGGNTGELFF; DNA: TGTGCCAGCAGTTCGGGGGGTAACACCGGGGAGCTGTTTTTT
size: -; J: TRBJ1-2; V: TRBV19; D: -; CDR3: CASLIEDYGYTF; DNA: TGTGCCAGCCTGATAGAGGACTATGGCTACACCTTC
size: -; J: TRBJ1-5; V: TRBV28; D: -; CDR3: CASSLQIQPQHF; DNA: TGTGCCAGCAGTTTACAGATACAGCCCCAGCATTTT
size: -; J: TRBJ2-7; V: TRBV11-3; D: -; CDR3: CASSLSPVQNPYEQYF; DNA: TGTGCCAGCAGCTTAAGTCCTGTCCAGAACCCCTACGAGCAGTACTTC
size: -; J: TRBJ2-3; V: TRBV28; D: TRBD1; CDR3: CASSSPQGIGTDTQYF; DNA: TGTGCCAGCAGTTCCCCACAGGGGATTGGCACAGATACGCAGTATTTT
size: once; J: TRBJ1-4; V: TRBV2; D: -; CDR3: CASSGLGEKLFF; DNA: TGTGCCAGCAGTGGGCTTGGCGAAAAACTGTTTTTT
size: once; J: TRBJ2-5; V: TRBV7-3; D: TRBD2; CDR3: CASSSITGTSGGGETQYF; DNA: TGTGCCAGCAGCTCGATTACCGGGACTAGCGGAGGTGGGGAGACCCAGTACTTC
size: -; J: TRBJ1-2; V: TRBV28; D: -; CDR3: CASRETGADYGYTF; DNA: TGTGCCAGCAGGGAGACTGGGGCGGACTATGGCTACACCTTC
size: -; J: TRBJ1-1; V: TRBV18; D: TRBD1; CDR3: CASSPGQGNTEAFF; DNA: TGTGCCAGCTCACCCGGACAGGGGAACACTGAAGCTTTCTTT
size: -; J: TRBJ2-7; V: TRBV28; D: TRBD2; CDR3: CASSFGGRSYEQYF; DNA: TGTGCCAGCAGTTTTGGCGGGAGATCCTACGAGCAGTACTTC
size: -; J: TRBJ2-2; V: TRBV9; D: TRBD1; CDR3: CASKRGTVNTGELFF; DNA: TGTGCCAGCAAGAGGGGGACAGTGAACACCGGGGAGCTGTTTTTT
size: -; J: TRBJ2-2; V: TRBV27; D: -; CDR3: CASSFPGTSNTGELFF; DNA: TGTGCCAGCAGTTTCCCCGGGACTTCGAACACCGGGGAGCTGTTTTTT
size: -; J: TRBJ1-5; V: TRBV28; D: -; CDR3: CASSFGPGGQPQHF; DNA: TGTGCCAGCAGTTTCGGACCGGGGGGTCAGCCCCAGCATTTT
size: -; J: TRBJ2-7; V: TRBV15; D: -; CDR3: CATSIGQKPSYEQYF; DNA: TGTGCCACCAGCATAGGACAGAAACCATCCTACGAGCAGTACTTC
size: -; J: TRBJ1-5; V: TRBV7-2; D: -; CDR3: CASSLPGLAQPQHF; DNA: TGTGCCAGCAGCTTGCCCGGTTTAGCTCAGCCCCAGCATTTT